The rows below give T cell receptor beta chains drawn from one sample of a study of OX40 agonist ivuxolimab in advanced cancers. Here immunoSEQ multiplex PCR was the method, and the copy in TCRdb shows in-frame clones only, minus some. This sample has approximately 82,000 clones, with 70% to 90% found just once. The specimen comprised CD4+ or CD8+ T cells sorted from blood, sampled in a trial of the OX40 agonist ivuxolimab. Every receptor here comes from an adult with an advanced solid tumor such as melanoma, head and neck, liver or kidney cancer. Each CDR3 is given with its conserved first and last residue. D genes are given only for firm matches. Size is omitted from some rows. Given values are once, few, many or a class for expanded clones.

clone size	D gene	V gene	J gene	CDR3 length	CDR3 protein	CDR3 DNA
few	-	TRBV4-1	TRBJ2-1	16	CASSPSPGDHYNEQFF	TGCGCCAGCAGCCCCTCCCCGGGGGACCACTACAATGAGCAGTTCTTC
-	-	TRBV18	TRBJ2-5	14	CASSPLRTKETQYF	TGTGCCAGCTCACCACTCAGAACCAAAGAGACCCAGTACTTC
-	-	TRBV4-2	TRBJ1-1	16	CASSQEPGPRNTEAFF	TGTGCCAGCAGCCAAGAACCGGGACCCCGGAACACTGAAGCTTTCTTT
-	-	TRBV7-2	TRBJ1-5	15	CASSPRDFSNQPQHF	TGTGCCAGCAGCCCCAGGGATTTTAGCAATCAGCCCCAGCATTTT
-	-	TRBV29-1	TRBJ2-2	14	CSVARRADTGELFF	TGCAGCGTTGCTCGCAGGGCGGACACCGGGGAGCTGTTTTTT
-	-	TRBV7-9	TRBJ2-5	13	CASGGGVQETQYF	TGTGCCAGCGGAGGGGGGGTCCAAGAGACCCAGTACTTC
-	-	TRBV29-1	TRBJ1-1	11	CSVESGSEAFF	TGCAGCGTTGAATCGGGGTCTGAAGCTTTCTTT
-	-	TRBV4-3	TRBJ2-5	14	CASSQGLGHETQYF	TGCGCCAGCAGCCAAGGCCTGGGGCACGAGACCCAGTACTTC
-	TRBD1	TRBV6-5	TRBJ2-5	15	CASSPGTGSLETQYF	TGTGCCAGCAGTCCCGGGACAGGTTCGTTGGAGACCCAGTACTTC
-	-	TRBV28	TRBJ1-3	17	CASSFPWPGSSGNTIYF	TGTGCCAGCAGTTTTCCCTGGCCAGGGAGCTCTGGAAACACCATATATTTT
-	-	TRBV6-6	TRBJ2-7	12	CASSSDSYEQYF	TGTGCCAGCAGTTCGGACAGCTACGAGCAGTACTTC
-	TRBD1	TRBV7-9	TRBJ1-2	14	CASREGEGALGYTF	TGTGCCAGCAGAGAGGGGGAGGGGGCGCTTGGCTACACCTTC
-	-	TRBV19	TRBJ1-5	15	CASSINSEVGQPQHF	TGTGCCAGTAGTATCAATTCGGAGGTCGGTCAGCCCCAGCATTTT
-	TRBD1	TRBV7-8	TRBJ2-7	15	CASSARTGASYEQYF	TGTGCCAGCAGCGCGCGGACAGGGGCCTCCTACGAGCAGTACTTC
-	TRBD2	TRBV6-5	TRBJ2-1	15	CASSYPGGGSNEQFF	TGTGCCAGCAGTTACCCTGGCGGGGGGAGCAATGAGCAGTTCTTC
-	TRBD2	TRBV11-2	TRBJ2-1	13	CASILAGGDEQFF	TGTGCCAGCATTTTAGCGGGGGGCGATGAGCAGTTCTTC
-	TRBD2	TRBV7-2	TRBJ2-5	13	CASSRTSDETQYF	TGTGCCAGCTCCCGGACTAGCGACGAGACCCAGTACTTC
-	TRBD1	TRBV5-1	TRBJ2-7	14	CASSPGTGAIVRYF	TGCGCCAGCAGCCCCGGGACAGGGGCCATAGTGCGGTACTTC
-	TRBD2	TRBV5-1	TRBJ2-3	15	CASSPWGGSTDTQYF	TGCGCCAGCAGCCCATGGGGGGGAAGCACAGATACGCAGTATTTT
-	TRBD2	TRBV4-3	TRBJ2-3	18	CASSQDTVAGGGRYTQYF	TGCGCCAGCAGCCAAGATACGGTAGCGGGGGGCGGGCGGTATACGCAGTATTTT
-	-	TRBV6-5	TRBJ2-2	15	CASRIPGTSPGELFF	TGTGCCAGCAGAATACCCGGGACAAGTCCCGGGGAGCTGTTTTTT
-	TRBD2	TRBV5-4	TRBJ2-3	17	CASSLGGSGAKGDTQYF	TGTGCCAGCAGCTTGGGGGGCAGCGGGGCAAAGGGCGATACGCAGTATTTT
-	-	TRBV19	TRBJ1-2	14	CASSTGGINYGYTF	TGTGCCAGTAGTACGGGGGGCATCAACTATGGCTACACCTTC
-	-	TRBV27	TRBJ1-5	13	CASRGTLGQPQHF	TGTGCCAGCAGGGGTACGTTAGGTCAGCCCCAGCATTTT
-	TRBD2	TRBV6-1	TRBJ2-3	16	CASSGRGGISTDTQYF	TGTGCCAGCAGTGGGCGGGGGGGAATCTCGACAGATACGCAGTATTTT
-	-	TRBV7-9	TRBJ1-2	13	CASSWDGSYGYTF	TGTGCCAGCAGCTGGGACGGATCCTATGGCTACACCTTC
-	-	TRBV30	TRBJ1-6	12	CATPGANSPLHF	TGTGCCACTCCCGGAGCGAATTCACCCCTCCACTTT
few	-	TRBV6-1	TRBJ2-5	15	CASTATGPGGETQYF	TGTGCCAGCACAGCAACGGGGCCTGGCGGAGAGACCCAGTACTTC
few	TRBD1	TRBV30	TRBJ1-1	12	CAWGTGFTEAFF	TGTGCCTGGGGGACAGGATTCACTGAAGCTTTCTTT
few	-	TRBV5-6	TRBJ2-7	13	CASSSPVVDEQYF	TGTGCCAGCAGTTCGCCGGTAGTGGACGAGCAGTACTTC
once	-	TRBV5-1	TRBJ1-5	15	CASSLGAAKGDAQHF	TGCGCCAGCAGCTTGGGGGCAGCCAAAGGTGATGCCCAGCATTTT
few	-	TRBV7-2	TRBJ2-2	16	CASSPVIARNTGELFF	TGTGCCAGCAGCCCCGTAATAGCGAGGAACACCGGGGAGCTGTTTTTT
-	-	TRBV19	TRBJ1-5	11	CASSDGQPKHF	TGTGCCAGTAGTGATGGACAGCCCAAACATTTT
few	TRBD1	TRBV19	TRBJ2-2	14	CASTRTGRTGELFF	TGTGCCAGTACCAGGACAGGGCGAACCGGGGAGCTGTTTTTT
-	TRBD1	TRBV5-1	TRBJ1-1	18	CASSSGRQGPILNTEAFF	TGCGCCAGCAGCTCAGGACGACAGGGGCCCATACTGAACACTGAAGCTTTCTTT
-	-	TRBV6-6	TRBJ2-1	13	CATKLSSYNEQFF	TGTGCCACCAAGCTTAGCTCCTACAATGAGCAGTTCTTC
-	-	TRBV2	TRBJ1-2	14	CASSEDPGAYGYTF	TGTGCCAGCAGTGAGGACCCAGGGGCATATGGCTACACCTTC
few	TRBD1	TRBV7-3	TRBJ2-1	16	CASSPGGQGASGEQFF	TGTGCCAGCAGCCCGGGAGGACAGGGGGCTTCCGGGGAGCAGTTCTTC